These 24 T cell receptor beta chains were all obtained from the same sample, sequenced in a study of cytomegalovirus exposure and HLA in healthy donors. Both 60 Vbeta primers and 13 Jbeta primers went into the PCR. The assay was immunoSEQ multiplex PCR, and TCRdb's table has in-frame clones only and misses some. The sample includes roughly 200,000 clones, 9.5% to 15% of them seen just once. The specimen sequenced was PBMCs. These receptors were obtained from a man aged 50 to 59 in good health and CMV-seropositive.

A few counts support this clone. The genes are TRBV11-3 and TRBJ1-6; D perhaps matches TRBD1 (5 bases). This CDR3 is 15 amino acids long. Germline V lookup: CDR1 SGHNT, CDR2 YENEEA. Trimming left V 6 bases short and J 1 base short, with 10 bases between. This CDR3 is CASSGGGSYNSPLHF. CDR3 DNA: TGTGCCAGCAGTGGCGGGGGTTCCTATAATTCACCCCTCCACTTT.

There are a few counts of this clone. The chain links TRBV29-1 to TRBJ1-4; 10 nucleotides align to TRBD1. CDR1 is SQVTM and CDR2 is ANQGSEA in the germline V gene. V lost 6 bases, J lost 5 bases, and 3 bases stayed unmatched. The CDR3 totals 13 residues. As DNA, the CDR3 is TGCAGCGTGGGACAGGGGCAGAATGAAAAACTGTTTTTT. This codes for CSVGQGQNEKLFF.

The chain has TRBV5-6 and TRBJ1-1; a weak D match, TRBD1 (5 bases). The CDR3 has 15 residues. Deletions cut 4 bases from V and 4 bases from J, with 17 bases between. The germline CDR1 and CDR2 sequences are SGHDT and YYEEEE. CDR3 bases: TGTGCCAGCAGCCAGACCACAGGTTTTCGCACTGAAGCTTTCTTT. It encodes CASSQTTGFRTEAFF.

This clone was detected a few times. The rearrangement links TRBV11-3 to TRBJ2-5; 7 bases fit TRBD2. Trimming took 6 bases from V and 2 from J; bases not matched to a gene: 6. Germline V gene sequence: CDR1 SGHNT, CDR2 YENEEA. The length of the CDR3 is 14 residues. The CDR3 spells CASSFSRGQETQYF. The CDR3 DNA is TGTGCCAGCAGTTTTTCGCGGGGGCAAGAGACCCAGTACTTC. Drawing the rest from reference TRBV11-3 and TRBJ2-5, the complete variable domain is EAGVVQSPRYKIIEKKQPVAFWCNPISGHNTLYWYLQNLGQGPELLIRYENEEAVDDSQLPKDRFSAERLKGVDSTLKIQPAELGDSAVYLCASSFSRGQETQYFGPGTRLLVL.

Regarding this clone: The same CDR3 arises from other DNA sequences in this sample as well. The rearrangement uses TRBV19 and TRBJ1-2, with TRBD1 matching over 7 bases. Trimming at V came to 1 base and at J to 2 bases, leaving 1 base not matched to a gene. Looked up from germline, CDR1 is LNHDA and CDR2 is SQIVND (reference sequence). CDR3 length: 14 amino acids. CDR3 sequence reads: CASSIGGGNYGYTF. Written as DNA, the CDR3 is TGTGCCAGTAGTATAGGAGGGGGCAACTATGGCTACACCTTC.

The sample holds a few counts of this clone. The chain links TRBV4-3 to TRBJ2-3; 11 positions agree with TRBD2. The germline V gene encodes CDR1 LGHNA and CDR2 YSLEER. Trimming took 2 bases from V and 4 from J; bases not matched to a gene: 2. CDR3 length: 15 residues. CDR3 nucleotide sequence: TGCGCCAGCAGCCAAACTAGCGGGGGCTCAGATACGCAGTATTTT. As protein: CASSQTSGGSDTQYF.

The CDR3 here is CACGGGRTDTQYF. In DNA, the CDR3 is TGTGCCTGCGGCGGGGGGCGCACAGATACGCAGTATTTT. This chain connects TRBV7-9 to TRBJ2-3; 8 bases fit TRBD2. The V gene end was trimmed by 11 bases and the J gene end by 1 base; junction bases not matched to a gene: 5. This CDR3 has 13 amino acids. In germline, CDR1 is SEHNR, CDR2 FQNEAQ (reference sequence).

This chain links TRBV9 with TRBJ1-2, with D hard to call. Germline CDR1 is SGDLS and CDR2 is YYNGEE. The V gene lost 0 bases and the J gene lost 5 bases, with 20 bases spanning the gap. This CDR3 contains 17 residues. The CDR3 region has the DNA TGTGCCAGCAGCGTAGGCGAAAAGAGCTCCGTGAGGTATGGCTACACCTTC. Amino acid sequence: CASSVGEKSSVRYGYTF.

This clone was recorded a few times. V and J are TRBV4-1 and TRBJ2-7; 11 nucleotides match TRBD1. V shed 5 bases and J 5 bases; nucleotides not matched to a gene: 5. The CDR3 has 14 residues. Germline CDR1 is MGHRA and CDR2 is YSYEKL. The DNA for the CDR3 is TGCGCCAGCAGCAAGGGACAGGGGGTCAACGAGCAGTACTTC. Amino acid sequence: CASSKGQGVNEQYF.

The table lists this clone with a few counts. The chain carries TRBV7-6 and TRBJ1-3; no definite D call. With 5 bases removed from V and 2 bases from J, the gap between germline ends came to 10 bases. The germline CDR1 and CDR2 sequences are SGHVS and FNYEAQ. The length of the CDR3 is 14 residues. This CDR3 reads CASSPAGAGNTIYF. CDR3 DNA: TGTGCCAGCAGCCCTGCGGGTGCTGGAAACACCATATATTTT.

This clone was detected a few times. The chain is built from TRBV27 and TRBJ2-5; TRBD1 aligns across 9 bases. The CDR3 extends over 15 amino acids. From germline, CDR1 is MNHEY and CDR2 SMNVEV (reference sequence). Trimming cost V 5 bases and J 5 bases; bases outside gene matches: 9. In nucleotides, the CDR3 is TGTGCCAGCAGTCCCGAACAGGGGGCGAGGGAGACCCAGTACTTC. Translating gives CASSPEQGARETQYF.

The genes are TRBV19 and TRBJ1-5; 10 positions match TRBD1. The germline CDR1 and CDR2 sequences are LNHDA and SQIVND (reference sequence). V lost 8 bases to trimming and J lost 2 bases; unmatched junction nucleotides: 12. CDR3 size: 17 residues. DNA of the CDR3: TGTGCCAGTTGCCGGGACAGGGGTAACAGTGGCAATCAGCCCCAGCATTTT. Its protein is CASCRDRGNSGNQPQHF. Combining the CDR3 with reference TRBV19 and TRBJ1-5 gives the whole variable domain DGGITQSPKYLFRKEGQNVTLSCEQNLNHDAMYWYRQDPGQGLRLIYYSQIVNDFQKGDIAEGYSVSREKKESFPLTVTSAQKNPTAFYLCASCRDRGNSGNQPQHFGDGTRLSIL.

This clone occurred a few times. This sequence joins TRBV7-2 and TRBJ1-2; no reliable D call. From germline, CDR1 is SGHTA and CDR2 FQGNSA. Trimming cost V 0 bases and J 7 bases, with 9 bases left between them. This CDR3 is built from 13 residues. DNA of the CDR3: TGTGCCAGCAGCTTAGCGGGCAGGCCTGGCTACACCTTC. This translates into CASSLAGRPGYTF.

The chain couples TRBV5-1 to TRBJ2-2, with D unclear. Germline V gene sequence: CDR1 SGHRS, CDR2 YFSETQ. This CDR3 is 14 amino acids long. Trimming cost V 0 bases and J 2 bases, with 5 bases left between them. The DNA for the CDR3 is TGCGCCAGCAGCTTGGACGGTAACACCGGGGAGCTGTTTTTT. Encoded protein: CASSLDGNTGELFF.

A few counts support this clone. The genes are TRBV6-5 and TRBJ2-7; the match to TRBD1 covers 10 bases. With V trimmed by 2 bases and J by 4 bases, 2 bases remained unmatched. The CDR3 has 14 amino acids. The V gene's germline CDR1 is MNHEY and CDR2 SVGAGI. The CDR3 is CASSYGTGAYEQYF. The CDR3 nucleotides read TGTGCCAGCAGTTACGGGACAGGGGCATACGAGCAGTACTTC.

The chain joins TRBV5-1 to TRBJ1-1; D is undetermined. Germline V gene sequence: CDR1 SGHRS, CDR2 YFSETQ. V was cut by 0 bases and J by 5 bases, with 17 bases left in between. CDR3 size: 16 residues. CDR3 in DNA: TGCGCCAGCAGCTTGGCATCGGTCTCTGGTCTGACTGAAGCTTTCTTT. Its protein is CASSLASVSGLTEAFF. Using reference TRBV5-1 and TRBJ1-1 for the parts outside the CDR3, the full variable domain is KAGVTQTPRYLIKTRGQQVTLSCSPISGHRSVSWYQQTPGQGLQFLFEYFSETQRNKGNFPGRFSGRQFSNSRSEMNVSTLELGDSALYLCASSLASVSGLTEAFFGQGTRLTVV.

The chain recombines TRBV6-5 with TRBJ2-7; 8 nucleotides match TRBD1. The V gene's germline CDR1 is MNHEY and CDR2 SVGAGI. The CDR3 is made up of 14 amino acids. Losses at the gene ends were 6 bases for V and 1 base for J; bases not matched to a gene: 5. CDR3 region: CASSPRQGSYEQYV. CDR3 DNA sequence: TGTGCCAGCAGCCCTAGACAGGGGTCCTACGAGCAGTACGTC.

This rearrangement joins TRBV6-4 to TRBJ2-3; 12 positions agree with TRBD2. V was clipped by 4 bases and J by 0 bases; unmatched bases: 2. CDR1 and CDR2 (germline): MRHNA, SNTAGT. CDR3 size: 16 residues. DNA for the CDR3: TGTGCCAGCAGTGCACTAGCGGGGGGAAGCACAGATACGCAGTATTTT. Translation gives CASSALAGGSTDTQYF.

This chain uses TRBV9 with TRBJ1-2; D might be TRBD1 (6 bases). V was trimmed by 4 bases and J by 3 bases, leaving 13 bases between them. This CDR3 has 14 residues. Germline CDR1 is SGDLS and CDR2 is YYNGEE. CDR3 nucleotides: TGTGCCAGCAGCCCCCAGGGGCCCGACTATGGCTACACCTTC. It encodes CASSPQGPDYGYTF.

This clone came up a few times. This sequence joins TRBV5-1 and TRBJ1-1, with D tentatively TRBD1 (6 bases). CDR3 length: 13 residues. CDR1 and CDR2 from the germline V gene are SGHRS and YFSETQ. Between the trimmed V and J ends, which lost 5 bases and 5 bases, there was a span of 13 bases. The CDR3 loop is CASREGGLTEAFF. CDR3 coding DNA: TGCGCCAGCAGAGAGGGGGGGCTTACTGAAGCTTTCTTT.

The rearrangement uses TRBV7-2 and TRBJ1-1; 9 bases map to TRBD1. CDR3 length: 12 amino acids. Germline values: CDR1 SGHTA, CDR2 FQGNSA. Trimming cost V 6 bases and J 6 bases; bases outside gene matches: 2. CDR3: CASSWTGAEAFF. The CDR3 DNA reads as TGTGCCAGCAGTTGGACAGGGGCTGAAGCTTTCTTT.

This clone was seen only a few times. The V gene is TRBV5-1, the J gene TRBJ2-1, with a weak D call TRBD2 (6 bases). Germline loops: CDR1 SGHRS, CDR2 YFSETQ. V was clipped by 0 bases and J by 3 bases, with 13 bases between them. CDR3 length equals 16 residues. The CDR3 sequence is CASSLDNWGVYNEQFF. DNA of the CDR3: TGCGCCAGCAGCTTGGATAACTGGGGGGTCTACAATGAGCAGTTCTTC.

This chain connects TRBV5-1 to TRBJ1-6; 7 bases map to TRBD1. Losses at the gene ends were 6 bases for V and 4 bases for J; bases not matched to a gene: 10. The CDR3 is made up of 16 amino acids. CDR1 and CDR2 (germline): SGHRS, YFSETQ. DNA for the CDR3: TGCGCCAGCATGGCGGGCAGGGGGAGGTATAATTCACCCCTCCACTTT. It codes for CASMAGRGRYNSPLHF.

The table lists this clone with a few counts. CDR3: CTSPQGGTSESKNIQYF. DNA of the CDR3: TGCACCAGCCCGCAAGGGGGGACTAGCGAATCCAAAAACATTCAGTACTTC. The gene calls are TRBV1 and TRBJ2-4; the table calls TRBD2, which could not be checked here. TRBV1 is flagged as a pseudogene. The CDR3 consists of 17 residues.